This T cell receptor beta chain was captured by sequencing in a study of blood T cell repertoires in COVID-19. Study overall: COVID-19 samples, acute and convalescent, were from the United States, Italy and Spain. T cells, B-cell-depleted T cells, or PBMCs provided the cDNA or gDNA that served as material.

Deletions cut 0 bases from V and 0 bases from J, with 9 bases between. Germline loops: CDR1 SGHNT, CDR2 YYREEE (reference sequence). This CDR3 is 15 amino acids long. As handled by the study authors: Reference gene primer amplification gave nucleated cell count estimates. The data were produced by immunoSEQ multiplex PCR, yet TCRdb's version contains in-frame clones alone and is incomplete. D and trimming were read from the DNA, whereas the V and J calls and clone size are those reported in that table. The sample lists 150,000 to 200,000 clones; 94% were seen once. It was during active infection that Seattle patients were enrolled and then longitudinally followed. A single count supports this clone.

This sequence was found in a man aged 25 to 40 with COVID-19, enrolled during active disease. Sequenced sample: peripheral blood. The chain joins TRBV5-4 to TRBJ1-2; D not certain. CDR3 region: CASSLGARANYGYTF. CDR3 DNA: TGTGCCAGCAGCTTGGGGGCTCGAGCTAACTATGGCTACACCTTC.